The sequence of this TCR beta chain was determined in a study of blood T cells in healthy people across ages. The authors ran a second PCR of roughly 7 to 11 cycles using a sample-barcoded 5' primer and a J-beta primer mix. TCRdb redid the calling of the 5' RACE reads with MiXCR, one entry per CDR3 protein. The table shows hundreds of thousands of distinct CDR3 sequences, with roughly 26% occurring only once. Overall study findings and caveats: Roughly linear declines in TCR beta diversity per million T cells occurred with age.

Germline V gene data show CDR1 as SGHAT and CDR2 as FQNNGV. V was clipped by 6 bases and J by 0 bases, with 17 bases between them. The CDR3 spans 17 residues. In its sample, this clonotype was seen a few times. Its antigen is not identified. These data were also filed under a second study, of T cells of mothers and their children.

The sample comprised blood. This clonotype was obtained from a boy aged 5-17 years in good health. V gene TRBV11-2 combines with J gene TRBJ2-2; TRBD1 might be the D (5 bases). CDR3 protein: CASSARRLGANTGELFF. The CDR3 coding sequence is TGTGCCAGCAGTGCCCGTCGGCTAGGGGCGAACACCGGGGAGCTGTTTTTT.